This paragraph covers one TCR beta chain sequence. TCR beta CDR3 region amplification was performed from RNA transcripts. TCR CDR3 regions were first amplified by RT-PCR with HTBI primers. Via MiXCR, TCRdb re-called the multiplex PCR reads, giving one row per CDR3 protein. This table holds 300,000 to 500,000 distinct CDR3 sequences, over 13% found once. Germline CDR1 SQVTM, CDR2 ANQGSEA. V gave up 0 bases and J gave up 10 bases, with 7 bases separating them. The CDR3 covers 11 residues. This record belongs to a study of T cells in Graves' hyperthyroidism and ophthalmopathy. The receptor was derived from a man aged 50 or older with Graves' ophthalmopathy. Sequencing was performed on blood. The chain joins TRBV29-1 to TRBJ2-1; D call uncertain. The CDR3 coding sequence is TGCAGCGTTGAAGATTTGGGGGAGCAGTTCTTC. Translated, it gives CSVEDLGEQFF.